The 18 T cell receptor beta chains presented below share a single source sample, sequenced in a study of blood T cell repertoires in COVID-19. Sequencing was performed with immunoSEQ multiplex PCR; in TCRdb, only in-frame clones are kept and a portion is missing. This sample carries roughly 220,000 clones, roughly 84% of them seen once, and the ten largest clones take under 3.5%. Sequencing was carried out using peripheral blood. Receptors originate from a man between 50 and 59 years old who had recovered from COVID-19.

The genes are TRBV19 and TRBJ2-3; 11 bases are shared with TRBD1. Germline trimming cut 3 bases from V and 5 bases from J; bases unmatched to any gene: 4. Germline-derived CDR1 and CDR2 are LNHDA and SQIVND (reference sequence). This CDR3 spans 15 amino acids. This CDR3 is CASSIWTGGVDTQYF. As DNA, the CDR3 is TGTGCCAGTAGTATCTGGACAGGGGGCGTAGATACGCAGTATTTT.

For the CDR3, the DNA is TGTGCCAGCTCACGAGGTAATAGCAATCAGCCCCAGCATTTT. Translated: CASSRGNSNQPQHF. This chain connects TRBV18 to TRBJ1-5, with D unclear. The CDR3 covers 14 residues. With 4 bases removed from V and 0 bases from J, the gap between germline ends came to 7 bases. CDR1 and CDR2 (germline): KGHSH, LQKENI.

The chain recombines TRBV19 with TRBJ2-5; 7 bases map to TRBD2. The CDR3 sequence is 15 residues long. In germline, CDR1 is LNHDA, CDR2 SQIVND (reference sequence). The J segment lost 8 bases and the V segment lost 3 bases, leaving 12 bases of the junction unmatched. The CDR3 DNA reads TGTGCCAGTAGTATGGGTAGCGGGTCAAGGGGAACCCAGTACTTC. Protein product: CASSMGSGSRGTQYF.

The chain couples TRBV25-1 to TRBJ2-5; a weak D match, TRBD1 (6 bases). Germline V gene lookup returns CDR1 MGHDK and CDR2 SYGVNS. The CDR3 has 15 residues. The germline V and J ends were trimmed by 6 bases and 3 bases, with 17 bases remaining between them. The CDR3 nucleotides read TGTGCCAGCAGGCACAAAGGCTGGACAGAAGAGACCCAGTACTTC. Translation gives CASRHKGWTEETQYF.

The CDR3 sequence is CASSAGGARTDTQYF. CDR3 in DNA: TGTGCCAGCAGCGCAGGGGGCGCAAGAACAGATACGCAGTATTTT. The J gene is TRBJ2-3, the V gene TRBV9; 8 nucleotides agree with TRBD1. Germline trimming cut 3 bases from V and 3 bases from J; bases unmatched to any gene: 6. CDR3 length equals 15 residues. The germline V gene encodes CDR1 SGDLS and CDR2 YYNGEE.

CDR3 protein: CASSRGRRGSTSYNSPLHF. The CDR3 DNA reads as TGTGCCAGCAGTCGAGGGCGCAGGGGATCGACCTCCTATAATTCACCCCTCCACTTT. The chain employs TRBV6-6 and TRBJ1-6; tentatively, D is TRBD1 (6 bases). Per germline, CDR1 MNHNY and CDR2 SVGAGI (reference sequence). The V end was cut by 5 bases, the J end by 0 bases, with 20 bases between. This CDR3 is built from 19 residues.

This chain uses TRBV18 with TRBJ2-1, with 11 bases that match TRBD2. Germline lookup yields CDR1 KGHSH and CDR2 LQKENI. V was clipped by 4 bases and J by 0 bases; unmatched bases: 8. This CDR3 has 18 amino acids. The CDR3 loop is CASSQLAGVMGSYNEQFF. The CDR3 region has the DNA TGTGCCAGCTCACAACTAGCGGGAGTGATGGGCTCCTACAATGAGCAGTTCTTC.

The chain recombines TRBV4-1 with TRBJ1-2; D may be TRBD1 (6 bases). Germline values: CDR1 MGHRA, CDR2 YSYEKL. The V gene lost 3 bases and the J gene lost 5 bases, with 16 bases spanning the gap. The CDR3 is 15 residues long. CDR3 region: CASSQPGQRIYGYTF. CDR3 bases: TGCGCCAGCAGCCAGCCCGGACAGAGGATTTATGGCTACACCTTC.

This rearrangement joins TRBV5-5 to TRBJ2-1, with TRBD2 matching over 8 bases. The CDR3 covers 15 residues. V shed 3 bases and J 4 bases; nucleotides not matched to a gene: 6. Germline values: CDR1 SGHKS, CDR2 YYEKEE (reference sequence). CDR3 DNA sequence: TGTGCCAGCAGCTCTGGGGTAGCGGGGTACAATGAGCAGTTCTTC. This encodes CASSSGVAGYNEQFF.

CDR3 nucleotide sequence: TGTGCCAGTAGTAAAGGACTAGCGGGGACCAGGTACTTC. Protein: CASSKGLAGTRYF. The V and J genes are TRBV19 and TRBJ2-5; 12 bases align to TRBD2. The ends lost 4 bases at V and 13 bases at J; junction bases unmatched: 7. Germline loops: CDR1 LNHDA, CDR2 SQIVND (reference sequence). The CDR3 has 13 residues. Filled out from reference TRBV19 and TRBJ2-5, the complete variable domain reads DGGITQSPKYLFRKEGQNVTLSCEQNLNHDAMYWYRQDPGQGLRLIYYSQIVNDFQKGDIAEGYSVSREKKESFPLTVTSAQKNPTAFYLCASSKGLAGTRYFGPGTRLLVL.

The gene calls are TRBV29-1 and TRBJ2-1, with TRBD1 as a possible D gene (6 bases). The germline V and J ends were trimmed by 3 bases and 5 bases, with 17 bases remaining between them. CDR1 and CDR2 from the germline V gene are SQVTM and ANQGSEA. The CDR3 extends over 15 amino acids. The CDR3 sequence: CSVEGWGPGDNEQFF. For the CDR3, the DNA is TGCAGCGTTGAGGGGTGGGGGCCCGGTGACAATGAGCAGTTCTTC.

The rearrangement joins TRBV4-1 to TRBJ1-1; perhaps TRBD1 as D (6 bases). CDR3 length equals 18 residues. Germline V gene lookup returns CDR1 MGHRA and CDR2 YSYEKL. The V and J ends lost 0 bases and 3 bases respectively, with 20 bases between them. CDR3 DNA: TGCGCCAGCAGCCAAGATCCCCCTCTGACAGGTGGGGACACTGAAGCTTTCTTT. It specifies CASSQDPPLTGGDTEAFF.

The CDR3: CASSVAQGHTGELFF. The CDR3 DNA is TGTGCCAGCAGCGTAGCACAGGGTCACACCGGGGAGCTGTTTTTT. J is TRBJ2-2 and V is TRBV9, with TRBD1 as a possible D gene (6 bases). The CDR3 runs 15 residues. Between the trimmed V and J ends, which lost 0 bases and 3 bases, there was a span of 9 bases. The V gene's germline CDR1 is SGDLS and CDR2 YYNGEE.

This clone showed up many times. The chain uses TRBV5-8 and TRBJ2-1; D possibly corresponds to TRBD1 (6 bases). CDR1 is SGHTS and CDR2 is YDEGEE in the germline V gene. V lost 0 bases and J 4 bases, leaving 14 bases between the germline ends. The CDR3 runs to 16 residues. CDR3 residues: CASSLEQGRIYNEQFF. As DNA, the CDR3 is TGTGCCAGCAGCTTGGAGCAGGGGCGAATTTACAATGAGCAGTTCTTC.

This clone was recorded only once. The chain has TRBV21-1 and TRBJ2-7; the DNA was not used to check the table's D call, TRBD2. TRBV21-1 is given as a pseudogene. The CDR3 contains 15 residues. CDR3 residues: CASSNRDPSSYEQYF. The CDR3 DNA is TGTGCCAGCAGCAACCGGGATCCCAGCTCCTACGAGCAGTACTTC.

The V gene is TRBV6-5, the J gene TRBJ2-7; 7 bases line up with TRBD1. V shed 4 bases and J 6 bases; nucleotides not matched to a gene: 6. There are 13 residues in the CDR3. CDR1 MNHEY and CDR2 SVGAGI come from the germline V gene. The CDR3: CASSFDRAGEQYF. CDR3 coding DNA: TGTGCCAGCAGTTTCGACAGGGCGGGCGAGCAGTACTTC.

The J gene is TRBJ2-5, the V gene TRBV30, with 10 bases that match TRBD2. Germline CDR1 reads GTSNPN; CDR2 reads SVGIG (reference sequence). V shed 5 bases and J 2 bases; nucleotides not matched to a gene: 8. The CDR3 covers 15 residues. In nucleotides, the CDR3 is TGTGCCTGGCGTACTAGCGGGGCCAGACAAGAGACCCAGTACTTC. Amino acid sequence: CAWRTSGARQETQYF.

This chain joins TRBV2 and TRBJ1-4; TRBD1 matches 7 bases. This CDR3 has 15 amino acids. CDR1 SNHLY and CDR2 FYNNEI come from the germline V gene. J lost 6 bases, V lost 3 bases, and 7 bases had no gene match. The CDR3 sequence: CASSEEGARYEKLFF. DNA for the CDR3: TGTGCCAGCAGTGAGGAGGGGGCCAGGTATGAAAAACTGTTTTTT.